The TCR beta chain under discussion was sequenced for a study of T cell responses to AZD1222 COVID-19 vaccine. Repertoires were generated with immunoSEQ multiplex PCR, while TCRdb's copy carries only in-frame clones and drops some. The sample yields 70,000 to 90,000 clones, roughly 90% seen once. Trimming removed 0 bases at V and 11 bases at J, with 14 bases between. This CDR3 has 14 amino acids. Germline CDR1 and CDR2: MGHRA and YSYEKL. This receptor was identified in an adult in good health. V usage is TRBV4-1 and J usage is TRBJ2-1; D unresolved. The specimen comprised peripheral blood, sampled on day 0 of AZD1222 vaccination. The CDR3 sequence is CASSQEVARSQQFF. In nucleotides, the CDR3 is TGCGCCAGCAGCCAAGAAGTAGCAAGGAGCCAGCAGTTCTTC.